The TCR beta chain under discussion was sequenced for a study of shared clonotypes between healthy human individuals. With regard to this clone: Its specificity is unknown. This sample also contains other DNA sequences that code for the same CDR3.

Study-wide points: Across a handful of donors, naive CD4 shared roughly 5.1%, naive CD8 under 4%, memory CD4 2% to 2.5%, memory CD8 0.4% to 0.5%. Clonotype sharing levels among donors were expected to vary with sequencing depth. A small donor pool kept down the genetic and exposure-history diversity that was represented.

Several immunoSEQ 96-well plates shared each subset's DNA, each plate a replicate. Assay used: immunoSEQ multiplex PCR; TCRdb lists only in-frame clones, some missing. The table includes under 1,100,000 clones, about 75% detected once. The sequenced sample was memory CD4+ T cells sorted from blood. The subset denotes: CD45RA-negative fraction. The clonotype originates from a young man in good health.

The CDR3 reads CAIKQGTDTQYF. CDR3 coding DNA: TGTGCCATAAAACAGGGTACAGATACGCAGTATTTT. The chain is built from TRBV10-3 and TRBJ2-3; the D gene is possibly TRBD1 (6 bases). The germline V and J ends were trimmed by 9 bases and 3 bases, with 10 bases remaining between them. CDR3 length: 12 amino acids. The germline V gene has CDR1 ENHRY and CDR2 SYGVKD.